Listed below are T cell receptor beta chains from one sample, sequenced in a study of OX40 agonist ivuxolimab in advanced cancers. Only in-frame clones appear in the TCRdb table, and some are missing; sequencing was by immunoSEQ multiplex PCR. The data contain some 78,000 clones, roughly nine tenths of them singletons. The specimen comprised CD4+ or CD8+ T cells sorted from blood, sampled in a trial of the OX40 agonist ivuxolimab. Receptor source: an adult with an advanced solid tumor such as melanoma, head and neck, liver or kidney cancer. CDR3s include the opening cysteine and the closing phenylalanine or tryptophan. The order of the fields is J gene, V gene, D gene, clone size, CDR3 length, CDR3 DNA, CDR3 protein. D genes are given only for firm matches. Where a row states a size, it is once, few, many or the class of an expanded clone; other rows omit it.

j_call: TRBJ1-1; v_call: TRBV19; d_call: TRBD1; clone_size: once; cdr3_length: 17; cdr3_nt: TGTGCCAGTAGTATAACAGGGGCGGTCTCTTGGAACACTGAAGCTTTCTTT; cdr3_aa: CASSITGAVSWNTEAFF
j_call: TRBJ1-2; v_call: TRBV11-2; d_call: -; clone_size: -; cdr3_length: 15; cdr3_nt: TGTGCCAGCACTTCGGGTCCCACCCGGCCGAATGGCTACACCTTC; cdr3_aa: CASTSGPTRPNGYTF
j_call: TRBJ2-1; v_call: TRBV4-1; d_call: TRBD2; clone_size: -; cdr3_length: 15; cdr3_nt: TGCGCCAGCAGCCAAGGACTAGCGGGGTACAATGAGCAGTTCTTC; cdr3_aa: CASSQGLAGYNEQFF
j_call: TRBJ1-2; v_call: TRBV6-1; d_call: -; clone_size: -; cdr3_length: 14; cdr3_nt: TGTGCCAGCAGTTCCCTACAGGGATATTATGGCTACACCTTC; cdr3_aa: CASSSLQGYYGYTF
j_call: TRBJ2-3; v_call: TRBV7-9; d_call: -; clone_size: -; cdr3_length: 15; cdr3_nt: TGTGCCAGCAGCTTTGCGGGCCAAGGGGGAGATACGCAGTATTTT; cdr3_aa: CASSFAGQGGDTQYF
j_call: TRBJ1-5; v_call: TRBV13; d_call: -; clone_size: -; cdr3_length: 14; cdr3_nt: TGTGCCAGCAGCCTTGGACACTTGAATCAGCCCCAGCATTTT; cdr3_aa: CASSLGHLNQPQHF
j_call: TRBJ1-4; v_call: TRBV7-2; d_call: TRBD1; clone_size: -; cdr3_length: 16; cdr3_nt: TGTGCCAGCAGCATCGGACAGGGGGCAACTAATGAAAAACTGTTTTTT; cdr3_aa: CASSIGQGATNEKLFF
j_call: TRBJ1-1; v_call: TRBV6-5; d_call: TRBD1; clone_size: -; cdr3_length: 14; cdr3_nt: TGTGCCAGCAGTTTCGGGACAGGGGCCACTGAAGCTTTCTTT; cdr3_aa: CASSFGTGATEAFF
j_call: TRBJ2-3; v_call: TRBV11-1; d_call: -; clone_size: -; cdr3_length: 15; cdr3_nt: TGTGCCAGCAGCCACCCGCGGGGGCCGTCAGATACGCAGTATTTT; cdr3_aa: CASSHPRGPSDTQYF
j_call: TRBJ2-1; v_call: TRBV18; d_call: TRBD2; clone_size: -; cdr3_length: 15; cdr3_nt: TGTGCCAGCTCACTCCCTGGCGGGGGGTACAATGAGCAGTTCTTC; cdr3_aa: CASSLPGGGYNEQFF
j_call: TRBJ1-4; v_call: TRBV6-1; d_call: -; clone_size: once; cdr3_length: 15; cdr3_nt: TGTGCCAGCAGTGGGTTCGGGGCGTCCAGTGAAAAACTGTTTTTT; cdr3_aa: CASSGFGASSEKLFF
j_call: TRBJ2-7; v_call: TRBV18; d_call: -; clone_size: -; cdr3_length: 13; cdr3_nt: TGTGCCAGCTCACCCCTTCCCCATTACGAGCAGTACTTC; cdr3_aa: CASSPLPHYEQYF
j_call: TRBJ1-2; v_call: TRBV6-1; d_call: TRBD1; clone_size: -; cdr3_length: 16; cdr3_nt: TGTGCCAGCAGTGAACTCACAGGGGTTCCGCACTATGGCTACACCTTC; cdr3_aa: CASSELTGVPHYGYTF
j_call: TRBJ2-3; v_call: TRBV5-1; d_call: -; clone_size: few; cdr3_length: 13; cdr3_nt: TGCGCCAGCAGCTACGACGGCACAGATACGCAGTATTTT; cdr3_aa: CASSYDGTDTQYF
j_call: TRBJ1-1; v_call: TRBV30; d_call: -; clone_size: -; cdr3_length: 13; cdr3_nt: TGTGCCTGGAGCGTCGGGACGAACACTGAAGCTTTCTTT; cdr3_aa: CAWSVGTNTEAFF
j_call: TRBJ1-2; v_call: TRBV18; d_call: -; clone_size: -; cdr3_length: 14; cdr3_nt: TGTGCCAGCTCACCACCAGGGGAGTATAATGGCTACACCTTC; cdr3_aa: CASSPPGEYNGYTF
j_call: TRBJ2-5; v_call: TRBV5-1; d_call: -; clone_size: -; cdr3_length: 13; cdr3_nt: TGCGCCAGCAGTCGCGGGTCTGAAGAGACCCAGTACTTC; cdr3_aa: CASSRGSEETQYF
j_call: TRBJ2-3; v_call: TRBV9; d_call: -; clone_size: -; cdr3_length: 13; cdr3_nt: TGTGCCAGCAGCGTGGGATCCCCAGATACGCAGTATTTT; cdr3_aa: CASSVGSPDTQYF
j_call: TRBJ1-3; v_call: TRBV30; d_call: -; clone_size: -; cdr3_length: 12; cdr3_nt: TGTGCCTGGAGTGTAAATTATGGCACCATATATTTT; cdr3_aa: CAWSVNYGTIYF
j_call: TRBJ2-5; v_call: TRBV6-1; d_call: -; clone_size: -; cdr3_length: 15; cdr3_nt: TGTGCCAGCAGTGAACAGGGTCCGCCAAGGGAGACCCAGTACTTC; cdr3_aa: CASSEQGPPRETQYF
j_call: TRBJ1-5; v_call: TRBV15; d_call: -; clone_size: -; cdr3_length: 15; cdr3_nt: TGTGCCACCAGCATAGACAGGAATAGCAATCAGCCCCAGCATTTT; cdr3_aa: CATSIDRNSNQPQHF
j_call: TRBJ1-1; v_call: TRBV6-5; d_call: -; clone_size: -; cdr3_length: 13; cdr3_nt: TGTGCCAGCACCCTGGACGGGGACACTGAAGCTTTCTTT; cdr3_aa: CASTLDGDTEAFF
j_call: TRBJ2-5; v_call: TRBV20-1; d_call: -; clone_size: -; cdr3_length: 11; cdr3_nt: TGCAGCGCCCGGGACGCGGAGACCCAGTACTTC; cdr3_aa: CSARDAETQYF
j_call: TRBJ2-7; v_call: TRBV15; d_call: TRBD1; clone_size: -; cdr3_length: 16; cdr3_nt: TGTGCCACCAGCAGAAAGCTTACAGGGGGCGGCTACGAGCAGTACTTC; cdr3_aa: CATSRKLTGGGYEQYF
j_call: TRBJ1-1; v_call: TRBV18; d_call: -; clone_size: -; cdr3_length: 16; cdr3_nt: TGTGCCAGCTCGCCTACGGGGGGCGTATTGGGCACTGAAGCTTTCTTT; cdr3_aa: CASSPTGGVLGTEAFF
j_call: TRBJ2-1; v_call: TRBV15; d_call: TRBD1; clone_size: -; cdr3_length: 15; cdr3_nt: TGTGCCACCAGCAGGGGGGACAGCATGGGCAATGAGCAGTTCTTC; cdr3_aa: CATSRGDSMGNEQFF
j_call: TRBJ2-3; v_call: TRBV5-4; d_call: -; clone_size: once; cdr3_length: 15; cdr3_nt: TGTGCCAGCAGCCCCGCGGCAGGGGACCCAGATACGCAGTATTTT; cdr3_aa: CASSPAAGDPDTQYF
j_call: TRBJ1-2; v_call: TRBV5-4; d_call: TRBD1; clone_size: -; cdr3_length: 14; cdr3_nt: TGTGCCAGCGGACAGGGGGTTGTCGGCTATGGCTACACCTTC; cdr3_aa: CASGQGVVGYGYTF
j_call: TRBJ2-3; v_call: TRBV4-2; d_call: TRBD2; clone_size: -; cdr3_length: 17; cdr3_nt: TGTGCCAGCAGCCAGGGGACTAGCGGGGGGCCCACAGATACGCAGTATTTT; cdr3_aa: CASSQGTSGGPTDTQYF
j_call: TRBJ2-3; v_call: TRBV11-3; d_call: -; clone_size: few; cdr3_length: 15; cdr3_nt: TGTGCCAGCAGCTTCGGACAGCCTGACACAGATACGCAGTATTTT; cdr3_aa: CASSFGQPDTDTQYF
j_call: TRBJ1-5; v_call: TRBV4-1; d_call: TRBD1; clone_size: -; cdr3_length: 13; cdr3_nt: TGCGCCAGCAGCCAAGAGACAGGGCGGCCCCAGCATTTT; cdr3_aa: CASSQETGRPQHF
j_call: TRBJ1-4; v_call: TRBV7-9; d_call: -; clone_size: -; cdr3_length: 16; cdr3_nt: TGTGCCAGCAGCTTCAGCGCCGGGACCGACGCCGGAAAACTGTTTTTT; cdr3_aa: CASSFSAGTDAGKLFF
j_call: TRBJ2-2; v_call: TRBV6-1; d_call: -; clone_size: -; cdr3_length: 14; cdr3_nt: TGTGCCAGCAGTGATGAGCTGGGGGTCGGGGAGCTGTTTTTT; cdr3_aa: CASSDELGVGELFF
j_call: TRBJ1-2; v_call: TRBV20-1; d_call: -; clone_size: -; cdr3_length: 11; cdr3_nt: TGCAGTGCGCGGGACCGCTATGGCTACACCTTC; cdr3_aa: CSARDRYGYTF
j_call: TRBJ1-3; v_call: TRBV29-1; d_call: -; clone_size: -; cdr3_length: 13; cdr3_nt: TGCAGCGTTGAAGAGCAACGTAGAAACACCATATATTTT; cdr3_aa: CSVEEQRRNTIYF
j_call: TRBJ1-6; v_call: TRBV7-2; d_call: TRBD1; clone_size: -; cdr3_length: 14; cdr3_nt: TGTGCCAGCAGCTCGGGACAGTCTAATTCACCCCTCCACTTT; cdr3_aa: CASSSGQSNSPLHF
j_call: TRBJ2-3; v_call: TRBV9; d_call: TRBD1; clone_size: few; cdr3_length: 12; cdr3_nt: TGTGCCAGCAGCGTACTCAACCAGAGGGGGCATTTT; cdr3_aa: CASSVLNQRGHF
j_call: TRBJ2-1; v_call: TRBV28; d_call: TRBD1; clone_size: once; cdr3_length: 16; cdr3_nt: TGTGCCAGCAGTTTACTACTCGGACAGGTATTGAATGAGCAGTTCTTC; cdr3_aa: CASSLLLGQVLNEQFF
j_call: TRBJ2-7; v_call: TRBV18; d_call: -; clone_size: -; cdr3_length: 13; cdr3_nt: TGTGCCAGCTCACCTATTGCCCGCTACGAGCAGTACTTC; cdr3_aa: CASSPIARYEQYF